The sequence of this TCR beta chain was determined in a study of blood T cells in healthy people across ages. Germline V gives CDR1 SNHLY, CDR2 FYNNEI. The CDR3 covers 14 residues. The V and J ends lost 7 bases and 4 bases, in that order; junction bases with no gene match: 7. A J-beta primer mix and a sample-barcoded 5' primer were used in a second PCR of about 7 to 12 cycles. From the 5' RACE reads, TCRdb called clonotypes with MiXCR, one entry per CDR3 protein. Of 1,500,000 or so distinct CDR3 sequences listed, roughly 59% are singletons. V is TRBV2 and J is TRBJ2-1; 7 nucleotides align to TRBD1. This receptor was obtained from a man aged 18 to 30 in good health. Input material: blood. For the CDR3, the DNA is TGTGCCAGCAAAACAGGGGAGACTTACAATGAGCAGTTCTTC. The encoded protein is CASKTGETYNEQFF.